This TCR beta chain comes out of a study of T cell changes during pregnancy in multiple sclerosis. This CDR3 has 15 residues. From germline, CDR1 is SGHNT and CDR2 YYREEE (reference sequence). V lost 4 bases, J lost 5 bases, and 11 bases stayed unmatched. The method was immunoSEQ multiplex PCR; TCRdb's version includes in-frame clones alone and lacks a portion of them. The sample has almost 50,000 clones, roughly nine tenths seen once. The clonotype comes from a female donor with multiple sclerosis, enrolled in a pregnancy study. The input for sequencing was CD8+ T cells from peripheral blood mononuclear cells, taken after pregnancy. V gene TRBV5-4 combines with J gene TRBJ1-2; 7 bases match TRBD1. CDR3 region: CASSPRGRSPYGYTF. CDR3 nucleotide sequence: TGTGCCAGCAGCCCGAGGGGGCGCTCCCCTTATGGCTACACCTTC.